A single sample is the source of the 27 T cell receptor beta chains below, sequenced in a study of early T cells in non-severe SARS-CoV-2 infection. One entry per CDR3 protein, called by TCRdb with MiXCR from the 5' RACE reads. The top ten clones hold about an eighth of a sample with about 29,000 distinct CDR3 sequences, 4.4% of them seen once. Sequences were obtained from whole blood. The receptor source for this set is an adult who was a healthcare worker with PCR-confirmed SARS-CoV-2 infection or an uninfected control (not recorded which).

This clonotype was seen repeatedly, ten times or more. One end of the junction fails to match germline, which may point to a read error. The chain carries TRBV20-1 and TRBJ1-1; 8 positions agree with TRBD1. Germline-derived CDR1 and CDR2 are DFQATT and SNEGSKA (reference sequence). The CDR3 totals 15 residues. CDR3 sequence reads: CSAWGTGVMNTEVFF. DNA for the CDR3: TGCAGTGCGTGGGGGACAGGCGTTATGAACACTGAAGTTTTCTTT.

This clonotype was seen a handful of times. A much larger clone differs by one base, so this may be a read error. The gene calls are TRBV7-2 and TRBJ2-3; 8 nucleotides line up with TRBD2. Germline V gene lookup returns CDR1 SGHTA and CDR2 FQGNSA. This CDR3 comprises 16 residues. CDR3 nucleotides: TGTGCCAACAGCTTACGCAGCGGGGGATACACTGATACGCAGTATTTT. The encoded protein is CANSLRSGGYTDTQYF.

The chain couples TRBV29-1 to TRBJ2-6, with unresolved D. Germline loops: CDR1 SQVTM, CDR2 ANQGSEA. The V gene lost 2 bases and the J gene lost 1 base, with 6 bases spanning the gap. This CDR3 is 14 amino acids long. As DNA, the CDR3 is TGCAGCGTTGAAAGTTTTTCTGGGGCCAACGTCCTGACTTTC. Its protein product is CSVESFSGANVLTF.

This clonotype occurred many times. V usage is TRBV6-4 and J usage is TRBJ1-1, with no clear D. The germline V and J ends were trimmed by 2 bases and 7 bases, with 11 bases remaining between them. The germline V gene encodes CDR1 MRHNA and CDR2 SNTAGT. The CDR3 totals 13 residues. The CDR3 region has the DNA TGTGCCAGCAGTGACACCGAGACGAATGAAGCTTTCTTT. Amino acid sequence: CASSDTETNEAFF.

This clonotype was recorded at least ten times. CDR3 amino acids: CASSILWSSGQPQHF. DNA of the CDR3: TGTGCCAGTAGTATTTTGTGGTCATCGGGTCAGCCCCAGCATTTT. The chain joins TRBV19 to TRBJ1-5; D not certain. The CDR3 totals 15 residues. The germline gives CDR1 LNHDA, CDR2 SQIVND (reference sequence). Trimming pared 3 bases from V and 6 bases from J, leaving 15 bases between.

This clonotype appeared many times. This chain connects TRBV7-8 to TRBJ1-2; D not certain. Germline CDR1 reads SGHVS; CDR2 reads FQNEAQ. Deletions cut 1 base from V and 0 bases from J, with 21 bases between. The CDR3 has 19 amino acids. The DNA of the CDR3 is TGTGCCAGCAGCTTAGGGCTCTCCAGGCCACCAGGCTCTAACTATGGCTACACCTTC. Its translation is CASSLGLSRPPGSNYGYTF.

At least ten counts were recorded for this clonotype. The genes are TRBV29-1 and TRBJ2-7, with 9 bases aligning to TRBD2. The CDR3 loop spans 14 amino acids. CDR1 SQVTM and CDR2 ANQGSEA come from the germline V gene. J was trimmed by 2 bases and V by 7 bases; bases with no gene match: 9. This chain's CDR3 is CSGQVAGATYEQYV. The CDR3, as DNA: TGCAGCGGCCAGGTAGCGGGAGCCACCTACGAGCAGTACGTC.

The table lists this clonotype with many counts. The chain joins TRBV5-4 to TRBJ2-3, with 12 positions matching TRBD2. Trimming at V came to 1 base and at J to 5 bases, leaving 11 bases not matched to a gene. The CDR3 is 18 amino acids. Per the germline V gene, CDR1 is SGHNT and CDR2 is YYREEE (reference sequence). The CDR3 loop reads CASSLKVLAGGVGDTQYF. The CDR3 DNA reads as TGTGCCAGCAGCTTGAAGGTTCTAGCGGGAGGGGTTGGAGATACGCAGTATTTT.

This clonotype was counted many times. The chain joins TRBV18 to TRBJ2-7; the D is unclear. The CDR3 runs 15 residues. Trimming removed 4 bases at V and 2 bases at J, with 15 bases between. CDR1 is KGHSH and CDR2 is LQKENI in the germline V gene. The CDR3 protein is CASSLTASFTYEQYF. The CDR3 DNA sequence: TGTGCCAGCTCACTGACCGCCTCGTTTACCTACGAGCAGTACTTC.

This clonotype was recorded at least ten times. Here the CDR3 DNA reads TGTGCCAGCAGTTACCGCACTCCTAGCTCCTACAATGAGCAGTTCTTC. Translated, it gives CASSYRTPSSYNEQFF. The rearrangement uses TRBV6-5 and TRBJ2-1; D not certain. Germline CDR1 and CDR2: MNHEY and SVGAGI. The CDR3 is 16 amino acids. V lost 2 bases, J lost 0 bases, and 11 bases lay in between.

Ten or more counts support this clonotype. The chain employs TRBV24-1 and TRBJ2-2, with 10 bases that match TRBD1. Germline-derived CDR1 and CDR2 are KGHDR and SFDVKD. Trimming cost V 3 bases and J 5 bases; bases outside gene matches: 5. The CDR3 has 16 residues. The DNA of the CDR3 is TGTGCCACCAGTGATCCTGGGACAGGGGTTACCGGGGAGCTGTTTTTT. This translates into CATSDPGTGVTGELFF.

The rearrangement uses TRBV20-1 and TRBJ1-2, with a weak D call TRBD1 (6 bases). The V end lost 6 bases, the J end lost 5 bases, and 16 bases lay between the germline ends. CDR1 is DFQATT and CDR2 is SNEGSKA in the germline V gene (reference sequence). The CDR3 is 13 amino acids. The CDR3 spells CSAQTGILYGYTF. CDR3 sequence (DNA): TGCAGTGCGCAGACAGGAATTTTGTATGGCTACACCTTC.

This clonotype was observed at least ten times. The chain recombines TRBV7-6 with TRBJ1-2, with D unclear. The CDR3 spans 13 residues. Germline V gene sequence: CDR1 SGHVS, CDR2 FNYEAQ. V was trimmed by 5 bases and J by 8 bases, leaving 15 bases between them. CDR3 in DNA: TGTGCCAGCAGCAACCTAAACAGCGGCGGCTACACCTTC. As protein: CASSNLNSGGYTF.

This clonotype occurred many times. The V and J genes are TRBV24-1 and TRBJ1-1, with D possibly TRBD1 on 5 matching bases. The CDR3 loop spans 12 amino acids. The germline CDR1 and CDR2 sequences are KGHDR and SFDVKD. V was pared by 7 bases and J by 8 bases, with 13 bases between. The CDR3 nucleotides are TGTGCCACCAGCGCTGGCTGGGGCGAAGCTTTCTTT. It encodes CATSAGWGEAFF.

This clonotype was observed many times. The CDR3 sequence: CASTTVYSNQPQHF. The CDR3 DNA is TGCGCCAGCACCACAGTCTATAGCAATCAGCCCCAGCATTTT. The chain recombines TRBV4-1 with TRBJ1-5; D unclear. The CDR3 runs 14 residues. V lost 7 bases, J lost 0 bases, and 10 bases lay in between. Germline CDR1 is MGHRA and CDR2 is YSYEKL.

This clonotype was observed at least ten times. The rearrangement links TRBV28 to TRBJ2-7; TRBD1 aligns across 10 bases. This CDR3 is built from 14 residues. The trim removed 4 bases at V and 3 bases at J, leaving 3 bases unmatched. The germline V gene encodes CDR1 MDHEN and CDR2 SYDVKM. CDR3 DNA sequence: TGTGCCAGCAGTTCCGGGACAGGGGTCTACGAGCAGTACTTC. It specifies CASSSGTGVYEQYF.

This clonotype was observed at least ten times. The V gene is TRBV7-9, the J gene TRBJ2-1; tentatively, D is TRBD2 (5 bases). This CDR3 region has 18 residues. V was pared by 0 bases and J by 5 bases, with 20 bases between. Germline V lookup: CDR1 SEHNR, CDR2 FQNEAQ (reference sequence). CDR3 bases: TGTGCCAGCAGCTTAGCCAGTGTCGAGGGAGTTTTCCACAATGAGCAGTTCTTC. Translation gives CASSLASVEGVFHNEQFF.

This clonotype has just a few counts. V is TRBV10-3 and J is TRBJ1-5, with a tentative D call TRBD1 (6 bases). Germline lookup yields CDR1 ENHRY and CDR2 SYGVKD. This CDR3 spans 13 amino acids. Deletions cut 4 bases from V and 4 bases from J, with 8 bases between. CDR3 in amino acids: CAISATGNQPQHF. CDR3 bases: TGTGCCATCAGTGCCACAGGGAATCAGCCCCAGCATTTT.

By frequency in the sample, this clonotype is medium-sized. This chain links TRBV13 with TRBJ2-1; D uncertain. This CDR3 has 12 amino acids. V was clipped by 1 base and J by 7 bases, with 5 bases between them. CDR1 PRHDT and CDR2 FYEKMQ come from the germline V gene (reference sequence). The chain's CDR3 is CASSLDGNEQFF. DNA for the CDR3: TGTGCCAGCAGCTTAGATGGGAATGAGCAGTTCTTC. The entire variable domain, with the rest obtained from reference TRBV13 and TRBJ2-1, is as follows: AAGVIQSPRHLIKEKRETATLKCYPIPRHDTVYWYQQGPGQDPQFLISFYEKMQSDKGSIPDRFSAQQFSDYHSELNMSSLELGDSALYFCASSLDGNEQFFGPGTRLTVL.

This clonotype showed up just a few times. The chain is built from TRBV2 and TRBJ2-3; D could derive from TRBD1 or TRBD2 (5 bases each). Trimming removed 7 bases from V and 3 bases from J, with 14 bases in between. Germline loops: CDR1 SNHLY, CDR2 FYNNEI. The CDR3 has 14 residues. The CDR3 sequence: CASNYWDRTDTQYF. In DNA, the CDR3 is TGTGCCAGCAACTACTGGGACCGAACAGATACGCAGTATTTT.

This clonotype was detected many times. V gene TRBV28 combines with J gene TRBJ2-2; D call uncertain. In germline, CDR1 is MDHEN, CDR2 SYDVKM. This CDR3 is 16 amino acids long. V was cut by 1 base and J by 0 bases, with 9 bases left in between. Here the CDR3 DNA reads TGTGCCAGCAGTTTATTAGAGCCTGCGAACACCGGGGAGCTGTTTTTT. Its translation is CASSLLEPANTGELFF.

This clonotype appeared a few times. The chain carries TRBV2 and TRBJ1-2; D unclear. The CDR3 is made up of 15 amino acids. Trimming took 2 bases from V and 4 from J, leaving 14 bases between them. The germline gives CDR1 SNHLY, CDR2 FYNNEI. The CDR3 nucleotides are TGTGCCAGCAGTGAATCGAGGGAGCCTCGCTATGGCTACACCTTC. Translated: CASSESREPRYGYTF.

This clonotype was detected only a few times. The rearrangement joins TRBV29-1 to TRBJ2-1; TRBD2 is a possible D gene (6 bases). The V and J ends lost 3 bases and 5 bases respectively, with 23 bases between them. The CDR3 contains 17 residues. Germline lookup yields CDR1 SQVTM and CDR2 ANQGSEA. CDR3 DNA sequence: TGCAGCGTTGATCTCGGCGGGATTTGGTTAAATCACAATGAGCAGTTCTTC. It specifies CSVDLGGIWLNHNEQFF.

This clonotype showed up many times. The chain recombines TRBV5-1 with TRBJ1-5; 7 bases line up with TRBD1. V lost 4 bases to trimming and J lost 7 bases; unmatched junction nucleotides: 8. This CDR3 is built from 14 residues. The germline gives CDR1 SGHRS, CDR2 YFSETQ. The CDR3 protein is CASSAQGSGQPQHF. The CDR3 DNA sequence: TGCGCCAGCAGCGCACAGGGGTCAGGGCAGCCCCAGCATTTT.

There are many counts of this clonotype. The chain is built from TRBV7-9 and TRBJ2-5; 7 bases are shared with TRBD2. Per germline, CDR1 SEHNR and CDR2 FQNEAQ (reference sequence). The CDR3 contains 16 residues. The V and J ends lost 7 bases and 4 bases, in that order; junction bases with no gene match: 15. The CDR3 DNA sequence: TGTGCCAGCATCATACTTGGGCGGGAGCGCGTAGAGACCCAGTACTTC. Encoded protein: CASIILGRERVETQYF.

There are many counts of this clonotype. This sequence joins TRBV5-6 and TRBJ2-7, with TRBD2 matching over 9 bases. The CDR3 contains 14 residues. With 1 base clipped from V and 3 bases from J, the junction kept 2 bases outside the gene matches. Germline lookup yields CDR1 SGHDT and CDR2 YYEEEE. DNA for the CDR3: TGTGCCAGCAGCTTGACTAGCGGGCTCTACGAGCAGTACTTC. This translates into CASSLTSGLYEQYF.

This clonotype has a count of ten or more. The V and J genes are TRBV10-3 and TRBJ2-3, with D perhaps being TRBD1 or TRBD2 (5 bases each). The germline V gene has CDR1 ENHRY and CDR2 SYGVKD. The CDR3 extends over 13 amino acids. Trimming left V 7 bases short and J 6 bases short, with 14 bases between. CDR3 nucleotides: TGTGCCATCAATCCAGGGACGACGGATACGCAGTATTTT. Encoded protein: CAINPGTTDTQYF.